This TCR beta chain originates from a study of T cell repertoires in cytomegalovirus infection. Study summary: An indication of both CMV infection and matching HLA type came from public TCR beta signatures.

The CDR3 runs to 16 residues. Per germline, CDR1 SEHNR and CDR2 FQNEAQ (reference sequence). Trimming left V 5 bases short and J 6 bases short, with 20 bases between. TCRdb fed the reads into MiXCR, producing one record per CDR3 protein. The table lists some 130,000 distinct CDR3 sequences, roughly a third of them singletons, with around 50% in the top ten. The sample holds a few counts of this clonotype. Antigen unknown. The sequence was obtained from a human donor in good health (CMV status not recorded). Some clones in this sample may be carry-over from other donors' samples. The V gene is TRBV7-9, the J gene TRBJ2-1; D gene unclear. The sequences come from CD8+ T cells from cultured PBMCs, collected from culture after CMV antigen stimulation. The chain's CDR3 is CASSDNIGGSGNEQFF. CDR3 bases: TGTGCCAGCAGCGATAACATAGGCGGATCGGGCAATGAGCAGTTCTTC.